This entry features one T cell receptor (beta chain) sequence. The antigen is not known. The data were obtained in a study of shared clonotypes between healthy human individuals. Study-wide points: Estimated richness was generally greater in naive than memory subsets. Relative to clonotypes present in all four donors, those not shared had lower generation probabilities.

With 6 bases clipped from V and 6 bases from J, the junction kept 7 bases outside the gene matches. The germline V gene has CDR1 MNHNY and CDR2 SVGAGI (reference sequence). CDR3 length equals 13 residues. Clones were sequenced by immunoSEQ multiplex PCR, and TCRdb holds only the in-frame ones, with some missing. The profile shows about 2.4 million clones, approximately 93% of them singletons. Source material: naive CD4+ T cells from PBMCs. Subset specified: CD45RA+ positively selected. The sequence derives from a man aged 18 to 29 in good health. Some clones in this sample may be carry-over from other donors' samples. The rearrangement joins TRBV6-6 to TRBJ1-1; TRBD1 agrees at 7 bases. The CDR3 reads CASRDRVFAEAFF. The CDR3, as DNA: TGTGCCAGCAGAGACAGGGTCTTTGCTGAAGCTTTCTTT.